Below are 16 T cell receptor beta chains sequenced from a single sample in a study of T-cell reconstitution after alpha-beta-depleted transplantation in children. During its preparation, the TCRbeta library received unique molecular identifiers. TCRdb independently ran MiXCR on the PCR reads; one entry per CDR3 protein. The repertoire includes 450,000 to 500,000 distinct CDR3 sequences, around an eighth of them detected once, and around 6% sits in the top ten. The sample consisted of PBMCs from the stem cell graft donor, taken from the stem cell graft. The receptor source for this set is a human donor who donated a stem cell graft to a child with combined immunodeficiency.

The table lists this clonotype with many counts. The V call is TRBV10-3, the J call TRBJ2-4, with TRBD2 matching over 9 bases. CDR3 size: 12 residues. Germline V gene sequence: CDR1 ENHRY, CDR2 SYGVKD. The J segment lost 7 bases and the V segment lost 7 bases, leaving 2 bases of the junction unmatched. In nucleotides, the CDR3 is TGTGCCATCATGGGGACTAGCAACATTCAGTACTTC. Its protein is CAIMGTSNIQYF.

This clonotype was detected ten times or more. The J gene is TRBJ2-1, the V gene TRBV7-7, with 10 bases fitting TRBD2. Germline V gives CDR1 SSHAT, CDR2 FNYEAQ (reference sequence). CDR3 size: 16 residues. The V gene end was trimmed by 5 bases and the J gene end by 0 bases; junction bases not matched to a gene: 4. In DNA, the CDR3 is TGTGCCAGCAGCGCGGGACTAGCGAGCTCCTACAATGAGCAGTTCTTC. It encodes CASSAGLASSYNEQFF.

Note on this clonotype: The limits of the CDR3 on the DNA are not certain, so only TCRdb's listed CDR3 is given. CDR3 region: CASSKVGGGNSYEQYF. This chain links TRBV21-1 with TRBJ2-7; the D call TRBD2 from the table was never checked on the DNA. TRBV21-1 is a known pseudogene. Counting both end residues, the CDR3 totals 16 amino acids.

This clonotype showed up many times. The rearrangement uses TRBV5-5 and TRBJ2-7; D may be TRBD1 (5 bases). CDR1 and CDR2 (germline): SGHKS, YYEKEE (reference sequence). Between the trimmed V and J ends, which lost 0 bases and 2 bases, there was a span of 9 bases. The CDR3 extends over 14 amino acids. CDR3 coding DNA: TGTGCCAGCAGCTTGGAGGGGTGGGCCTACGAGCAGTACTTC. Translating it yields CASSLEGWAYEQYF. The complete variable domain, with remaining parts taken from reference TRBV5-5 and TRBJ2-7, reads DAGVTQSPTHLIKTRGQQVTLRCSPISGHKSVSWYQQVLGQGPQFIFQYYEKEERGRGNFPDRFSARQFPNYSSELNVNALLLGDSALYLCASSLEGWAYEQYFGPGTRLTVT.

The V gene is TRBV5-1, the J gene TRBJ2-3; TRBD2 matches at 11 bases. The junction had 13 bases not matched to a gene; V was cut back by 3 bases and J by 1 base. Per the germline V gene, CDR1 is SGHRS and CDR2 is YFSETQ. The CDR3 contains 19 residues. CDR3 region: CASSSSSGGTSLGTDTQYF. The CDR3 DNA reads as TGCGCCAGCAGCTCCTCTAGCGGGGGGACCTCTTTAGGCACAGATACGCAGTATTTT.

This chain joins TRBV10-3 and TRBJ2-2; weak D call: TRBD1 (6 bases). The CDR3 length is 14 residues. Germline V gene sequence: CDR1 ENHRY, CDR2 SYGVKD. V was trimmed by 5 bases and J by 2 bases, leaving 9 bases between them. The chain's CDR3 is CAISPGQNTGELFF. CDR3 sequence (DNA): TGTGCCATCAGTCCGGGACAAAACACCGGGGAGCTGTTTTTT.

This clonotype appeared a few times. The CDR3 DNA follows: TGTGCCAGCAGTTTAAATCTACCGACGCAGTATTTT. Its protein is CASSLNLPTQYF. The V call is TRBV27, the J call TRBJ2-3, with no clear D. Trimming took off 2 bases at V and 9 bases at J, with 9 bases between the two ends. This CDR3 region has 12 residues. The germline V gene encodes CDR1 MNHEY and CDR2 SMNVEV (reference sequence).

This clonotype was observed a few times. The CDR3 nucleotides are TGTGCCAGCAGTTCCCCGCATGGGACCCCGAAGCAGTACTTC. The encoded protein is CASSSPHGTPKQYF. This chain links TRBV28 with TRBJ2-7; D is perhaps TRBD1 or TRBD2 (5 bases each). Per the germline V gene, CDR1 is MDHEN and CDR2 is SYDVKM. CDR3 length equals 14 residues. The ends were cut back, 4 bases at V and 8 bases at J, with 18 bases in the middle.

In nucleotides, the CDR3 is TGTGCCAGCAGGCTAACTAGCGGGGGGGCACATACGCAGTATTTT. As protein: CASRLTSGGAHTQYF. The chain recombines TRBV7-9 with TRBJ2-3; 13 nucleotides match TRBD2. The CDR3 is made up of 15 amino acids. V shed 6 bases and J 7 bases; nucleotides not matched to a gene: 7. Germline V lookup: CDR1 SEHNR, CDR2 FQNEAQ (reference sequence).

The chain has TRBV20-1 and TRBJ2-2; 9 bases fit TRBD2. Germline lookup yields CDR1 DFQATT and CDR2 SNEGSKA (reference sequence). The CDR3 has 16 residues. The ends lost 6 bases at V and 7 bases at J; junction bases unmatched: 15. CDR3 sequence reads: CSASKAGGPGIGELFF. CDR3 bases: TGCAGTGCCTCAAAGGCGGGAGGGCCGGGAATCGGGGAGCTGTTTTTT.

The sample holds a few counts of this clonotype. The chain combines TRBV18 with TRBJ2-7; unclear D gene. The CDR3 totals 13 residues. The V end lost 0 bases, the J end lost 6 bases, and 9 bases lay between the germline ends. CDR1 is KGHSH, CDR2 LQKENI, per germline. The CDR3 spells CASSPPSSLEQYF. CDR3 in DNA: TGTGCCAGCTCACCACCGTCATCCCTCGAGCAGTACTTC.

The rearrangement uses TRBV7-2 and TRBJ2-3; TRBD2 is a possible D gene (7 bases). Trimming took off 5 bases at V and 0 bases at J, with 12 bases between the two ends. The CDR3 sequence is 15 residues long. Looked up from germline, CDR1 is SGHTA and CDR2 is FQGNSA. The CDR3 spells CASSVRGGSTDTQYF. As DNA, the CDR3 is TGTGCCAGCAGCGTCCGCGGGGGCAGCACAGATACGCAGTATTTT.

This clonotype was counted between two and nine times. The gene calls are TRBV6-1 and TRBJ2-7, with TRBD1 matching over 7 bases. CDR1 and CDR2 from the germline V gene are MNHNS and SASEGT. Trimming cost V 6 bases and J 4 bases; bases outside gene matches: 12. CDR3 length: 15 residues. CDR3: CASRSPDRAEYEQYF. The CDR3 DNA follows: TGTGCCAGCAGATCGCCCGACAGGGCCGAATACGAGCAGTACTTC.

The chain combines TRBV11-2 with TRBJ2-3; 14 nucleotides align to TRBD2. Trimming removed 3 bases from V and 2 bases from J; junction bases left unmatched: 7. This CDR3 is built from 18 residues. The germline V gene has CDR1 SGHAT and CDR2 FQNNGV. CDR3: CASSLRLAGGDYTDTQYF. The CDR3 DNA sequence: TGTGCCAGCAGCTTGAGACTAGCGGGAGGGGATTACACAGATACGCAGTATTTT.

This clonotype has at least ten counts. The chain uses TRBV4-3 and TRBJ2-7; 10 nucleotides agree with TRBD2. The CDR3 has 14 amino acids. Germline CDR1 reads LGHNA; CDR2 reads YSLEER. Trimming at V came to 1 base and at J to 3 bases, leaving 0 bases not matched to a gene. The CDR3 nucleotides read TGCGCCAGCAGCCAAGTAGCGGGAGGCTACGAGCAGTACTTC. This codes for CASSQVAGGYEQYF.

The rearrangement links TRBV27 to TRBJ1-1; D not certain. V was cut by 5 bases and J by 7 bases, with 14 bases left in between. The CDR3 is made up of 13 amino acids. Germline V gene sequence: CDR1 MNHEY, CDR2 SMNVEV (reference sequence). The CDR3 region is CASSPIYGYEAFF. The CDR3, as DNA: TGTGCCAGCAGTCCTATTTACGGATATGAAGCTTTCTTT.